This T cell receptor beta chain emerged from a study of blood T cell repertoires in COVID-19. Study background: Donors in the United States, Italy and Spain gave samples during acute or convalescent COVID-19.

This clone came up a few times. Original methodology: Reference gene primer amplification yielded estimated nucleated cell counts. Libraries were prepared by immunoSEQ multiplex PCR; TCRdb keeps only in-frame clonotypes and omits some of them. The DNA was the basis for D and trimming; V, J and clone size are from that table. Among roughly 220,000 clones, about 80% were seen once, and the ten largest hold 1.3%. The CDR3 has 15 amino acids. The V gene's germline CDR1 is SGHVS and CDR2 FQNEAQ. V was clipped by 0 bases and J by 2 bases, with 10 bases between them. Participants, about 18 to 90 years old, spanned some 23 US areas.

This clonotype was obtained from a woman between 40 and 50 years old with acute COVID-19. Sequenced input: PBMCs or T cells enriched from blood (not recorded which). V gene TRBV7-8 combines with J gene TRBJ1-1; tentatively, D is TRBD1 (6 bases). The CDR3 coding sequence is TGTGCCAGCAGCTTAGCGGGACATGGAAACACTGAAGCTTTCTTT. This encodes CASSLAGHGNTEAFF.